This T cell receptor (beta chain) was recorded in a study of cytomegalovirus exposure and HLA in healthy donors. At the level of the study: An analysis done earlier identified more than 100 million unique TCR beta sequences from 190 million or so T cells. Study observations and caveats: The CMV antigen specificity of a few CMV-associated chains was confirmed through in vitro analysis. When presence/absence was analysed, sequencing depth was taken to be roughly uniform across donors.

Vbeta (60) and Jbeta (13) primers were used in the PCR. The method was immunoSEQ multiplex PCR; TCRdb's version includes in-frame clones alone and lacks a portion of them. The sample shows approximately 24,000 clones, almost 70% of them seen only once. Comment on this clone: Antigen unknown.

This receptor was identified in a woman between 45 and 65 years old in good health and CMV-seronegative. Source material: PBMCs.

CDR3 DNA sequence: TGCGCCAGCAGCTCCGGGGACTTCTATGGCTACACCTTC. Protein: CASSSGDFYGYTF. The rearrangement links TRBV5-1 to TRBJ1-2, with D possibly matching TRBD1 (5 bases). The germline V gene encodes CDR1 SGHRS and CDR2 YFSETQ. With 3 bases removed from V and 4 bases from J, the gap between germline ends came to 10 bases. This CDR3 is built from 13 residues.